The rows below give T cell receptor beta chains drawn from one sample of a study of T-cell memory formation after mild COVID-19. TCRdb re-called the 5' RACE reads through MiXCR, storing one row per CDR3 protein. The repertoire includes fewer than 700,000 distinct CDR3 sequences, about a fifth of them detected once, and 7.5% to 9.5% sits in the top ten. Sequencing was carried out using PBMCs or a T cell subset sorted from them (not recorded which). The source is an adult woman who had mild COVID-19 (a few samples of this study predate the infection). Cell type and time point are not known. Each CDR3 is given with its conserved first and last residue. The D gene is left open where the match is weak. Not every row has a clone size; where given, it reads once, few, many or a size class.

TRBV12-3/TRBV12-4	13	TRBJ2-3	few	NA	CASSDLGSDTQYF
TRBV20-1	14	TRBJ1-5	few	TRBD1	CSAKQGESNQPQHF
TRBV15	17	TRBJ2-2	NA	NA	CATSLGSEGPNTGELFF
TRBV3-1	11	TRBJ1-6	NA	NA	CASSQAGTLHF
TRBV24-1	15	TRBJ2-2	NA	NA	CATNRGTSPTGELFF
TRBV5-1	16	TRBJ1-2	few	TRBD1	CASSGVRTGGIYGYTF
TRBV7-6	16	TRBJ1-4	NA	NA	CASSLAAGAPNEKLFF
TRBV20-1	12	TRBJ1-1	few	NA	CSAKAGGTEAFF
TRBV6-6	17	TRBJ1-1	NA	NA	CASRTLGGVKGHTEAFF
TRBV20-1	17	TRBJ2-7	many	TRBD2	CSARASPGGGRSYEQYF
TRBV29-1	15	TRBJ2-4	NA	TRBD1	CSVHVADRVKNIQYF
TRBV29-1	14	TRBJ2-2	few	TRBD1	CSYKGDRVTGELFF
TRBV4-3	15	TRBJ1-2	NA	NA	CASSQVAAANYGYTF
TRBV6-6	19	TRBJ2-1	NA	TRBD2	CASSYSASGGAPSYNEQFF
TRBV5-1	12	TRBJ2-7	many	TRBD1	CASSSGGYEQYF
TRBV20-1	14	TRBJ1-5	NA	NA	CSAFLGGRNQPQHF
TRBV7-9	12	TRBJ1-2	few	NA	CASSRPGGGYTF
TRBV6-2/TRBV6-3	17	TRBJ1-5	NA	NA	CASSLPIRQTSNQPQHF
TRBV3-1	11	TRBJ2-7	NA	NA	CASSQVNEQYF
TRBV5-8	15	TRBJ2-3	few	NA	CASSRNRERTDTQYF
TRBV7-9	16	TRBJ1-2	NA	TRBD1	CASSTRQGRDVYGYTF
TRBV7-2	13	TRBJ2-1	many	NA	CASSSTYDNEQFF
TRBV5-1	14	TRBJ1-1	few	NA	CASSLGTGVPEAFF
TRBV5-1	16	TRBJ2-6	NA	NA	CASSLYPVSGANVLTF
TRBV14	11	TRBJ2-1	few	NA	CASSQFSEQFF
TRBV7-3	13	TRBJ1-1	few	NA	CASSFGSATEAFF